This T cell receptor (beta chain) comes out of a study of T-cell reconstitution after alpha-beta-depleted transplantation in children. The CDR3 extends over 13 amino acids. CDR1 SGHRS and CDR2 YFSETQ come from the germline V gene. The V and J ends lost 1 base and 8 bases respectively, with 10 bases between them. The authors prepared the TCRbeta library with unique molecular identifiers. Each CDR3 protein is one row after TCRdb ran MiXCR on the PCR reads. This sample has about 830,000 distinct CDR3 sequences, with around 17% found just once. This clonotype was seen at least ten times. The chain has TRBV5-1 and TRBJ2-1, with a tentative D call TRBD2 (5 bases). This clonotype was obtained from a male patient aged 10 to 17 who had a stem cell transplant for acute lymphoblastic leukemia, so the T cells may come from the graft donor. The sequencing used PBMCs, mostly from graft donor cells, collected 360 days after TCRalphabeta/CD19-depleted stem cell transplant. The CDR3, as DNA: TGCGCCAGCAGCTTGTACGAGGGCGATGAGCAGTTCTTC. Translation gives CASSLYEGDEQFF.